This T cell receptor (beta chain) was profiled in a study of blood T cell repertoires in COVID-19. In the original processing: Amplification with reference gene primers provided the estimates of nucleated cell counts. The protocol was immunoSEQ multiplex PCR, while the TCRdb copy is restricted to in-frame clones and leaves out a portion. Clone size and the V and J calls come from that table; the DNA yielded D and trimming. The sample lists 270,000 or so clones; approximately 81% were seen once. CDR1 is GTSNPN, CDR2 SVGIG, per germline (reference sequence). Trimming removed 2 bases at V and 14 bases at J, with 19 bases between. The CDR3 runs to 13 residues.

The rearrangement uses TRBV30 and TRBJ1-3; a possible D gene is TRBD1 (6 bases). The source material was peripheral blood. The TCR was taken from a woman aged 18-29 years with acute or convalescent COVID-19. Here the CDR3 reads CAWSLLGDTVLYF. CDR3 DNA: TGTGCCTGGAGTCTACTCGGGGACACTGTCTTATATTTT. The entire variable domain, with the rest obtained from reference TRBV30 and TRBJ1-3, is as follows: SQTIHQWPATLVQPVGSPLSLECTVEGTSNPNLYWYRQAAGRGLQLLFYSVGIGQISSEVPQNLSASRPQDRQFILSSKKLLLSDSGFYLCAWSLLGDTVLYFGEGSWLTVV.